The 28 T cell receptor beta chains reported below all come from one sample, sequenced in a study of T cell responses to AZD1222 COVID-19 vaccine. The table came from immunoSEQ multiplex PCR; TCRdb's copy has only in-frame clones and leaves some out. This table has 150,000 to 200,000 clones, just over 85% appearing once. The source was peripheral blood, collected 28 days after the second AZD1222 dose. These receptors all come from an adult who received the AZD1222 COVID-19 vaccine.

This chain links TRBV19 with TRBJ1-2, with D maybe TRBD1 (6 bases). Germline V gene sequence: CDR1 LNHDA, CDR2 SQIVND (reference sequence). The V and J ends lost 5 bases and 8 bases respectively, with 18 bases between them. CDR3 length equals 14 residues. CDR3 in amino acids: CASSPDRSVSGYTF. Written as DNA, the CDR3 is TGTGCCAGTAGTCCCGACAGGTCCGTGTCAGGCTACACCTTC.

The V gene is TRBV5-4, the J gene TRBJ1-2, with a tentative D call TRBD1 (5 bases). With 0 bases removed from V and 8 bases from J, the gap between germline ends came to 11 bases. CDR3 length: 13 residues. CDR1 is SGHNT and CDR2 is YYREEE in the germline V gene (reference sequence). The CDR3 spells CASSLAGREGYTF. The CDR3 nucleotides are TGTGCCAGCAGCTTGGCAGGGAGGGAGGGCTACACCTTC.

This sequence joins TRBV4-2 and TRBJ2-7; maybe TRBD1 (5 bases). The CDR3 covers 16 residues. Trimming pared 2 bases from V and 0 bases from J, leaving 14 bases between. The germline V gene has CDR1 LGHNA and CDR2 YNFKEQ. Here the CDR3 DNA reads TGTGCCAGCAGCCAATCAGTGGGGCGGACCTCCTACGAGCAGTACTTC. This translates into CASSQSVGRTSYEQYF.

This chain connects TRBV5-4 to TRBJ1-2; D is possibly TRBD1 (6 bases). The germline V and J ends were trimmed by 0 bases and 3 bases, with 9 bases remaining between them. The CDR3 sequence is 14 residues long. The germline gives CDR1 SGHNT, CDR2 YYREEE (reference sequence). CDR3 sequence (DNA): TGTGCCAGCAGCTTGGAACAGGGTGACTATGGCTACACCTTC. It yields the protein CASSLEQGDYGYTF.

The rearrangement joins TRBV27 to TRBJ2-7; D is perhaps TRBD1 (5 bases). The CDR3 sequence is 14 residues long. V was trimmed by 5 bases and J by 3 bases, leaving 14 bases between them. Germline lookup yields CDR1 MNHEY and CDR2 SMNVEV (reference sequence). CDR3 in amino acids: CASSGRVDSYEQYF. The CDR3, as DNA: TGTGCCAGCAGTGGACGCGTCGACAGCTACGAGCAGTACTTC.

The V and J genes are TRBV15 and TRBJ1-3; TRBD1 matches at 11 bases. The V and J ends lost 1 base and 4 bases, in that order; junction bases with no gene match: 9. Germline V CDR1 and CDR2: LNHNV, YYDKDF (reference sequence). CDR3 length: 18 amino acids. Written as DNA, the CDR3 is TGTGCCACCAGCAGAGCAATATGGACAGGGGGCAAAGGAAACACCATATATTTT. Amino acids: CATSRAIWTGGKGNTIYF.

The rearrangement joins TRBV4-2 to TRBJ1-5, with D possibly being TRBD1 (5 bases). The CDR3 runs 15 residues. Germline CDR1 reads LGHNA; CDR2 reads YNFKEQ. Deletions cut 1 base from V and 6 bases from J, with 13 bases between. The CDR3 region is CASSQVAGAAQPQHF. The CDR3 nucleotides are TGTGCCAGCAGCCAAGTCGCCGGGGCAGCTCAGCCCCAGCATTTT.

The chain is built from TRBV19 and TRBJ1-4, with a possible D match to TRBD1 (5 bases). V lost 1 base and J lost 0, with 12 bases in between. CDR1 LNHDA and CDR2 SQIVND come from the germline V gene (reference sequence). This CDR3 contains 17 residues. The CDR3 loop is CASSIVAGASTNEKLFF. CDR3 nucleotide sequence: TGTGCCAGTAGTATAGTCGCCGGGGCCTCAACTAATGAAAAACTGTTTTTT.

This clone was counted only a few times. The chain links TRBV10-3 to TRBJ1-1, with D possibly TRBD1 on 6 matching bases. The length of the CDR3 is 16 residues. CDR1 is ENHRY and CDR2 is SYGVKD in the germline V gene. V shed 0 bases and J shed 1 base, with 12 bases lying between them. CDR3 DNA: TGTGCCATCAGTGAGTCGAGGGGGGGAGGGAACACTGAAGCTTTCTTT. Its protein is CAISESRGGGNTEAFF.

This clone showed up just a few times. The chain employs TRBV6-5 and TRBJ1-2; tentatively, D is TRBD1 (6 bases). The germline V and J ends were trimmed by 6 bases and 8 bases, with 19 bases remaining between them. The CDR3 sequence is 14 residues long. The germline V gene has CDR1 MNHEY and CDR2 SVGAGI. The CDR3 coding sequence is TGTGCCAGCAGCCTCACGAGAGGGGGAAGGGGCTACACCTTC. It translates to CASSLTRGGRGYTF.

The CDR3 nucleotides are TGTGCCAGCAGTTACACCGGGACCCCCTACGAGCAGTACTTC. This sequence encodes CASSYTGTPYEQYF. The chain couples TRBV6-5 to TRBJ2-7, with D possibly being TRBD1 or TRBD2 (5 bases each). This CDR3 region has 14 residues. V lost 2 bases, J lost 2 bases, and 10 bases lay in between. Germline V gene data show CDR1 as MNHEY and CDR2 as SVGAGI.

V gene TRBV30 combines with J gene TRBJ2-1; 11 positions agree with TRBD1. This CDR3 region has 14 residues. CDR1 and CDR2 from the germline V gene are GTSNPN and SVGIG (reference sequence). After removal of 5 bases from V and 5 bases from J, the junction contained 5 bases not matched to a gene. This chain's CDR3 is CAWGQGAWDNEQFF. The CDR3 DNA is TGTGCCTGGGGACAGGGGGCTTGGGACAATGAGCAGTTCTTC.

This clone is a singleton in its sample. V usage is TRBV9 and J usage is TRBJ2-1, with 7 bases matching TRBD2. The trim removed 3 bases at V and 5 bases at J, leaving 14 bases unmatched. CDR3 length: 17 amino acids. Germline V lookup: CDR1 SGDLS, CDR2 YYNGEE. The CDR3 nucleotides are TGTGCCAGCAGCGCCCTCCAGGGCGCGCGGGGGAACAATGAGCAGTTCTTC. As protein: CASSALQGARGNNEQFF.

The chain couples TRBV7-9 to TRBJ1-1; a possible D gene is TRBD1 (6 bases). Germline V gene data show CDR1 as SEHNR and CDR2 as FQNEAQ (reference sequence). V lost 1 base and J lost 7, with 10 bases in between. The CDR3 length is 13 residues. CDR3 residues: CASSLGDRYEAFF. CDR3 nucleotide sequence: TGTGCCAGCAGCTTAGGAGACAGGTATGAAGCTTTCTTT.

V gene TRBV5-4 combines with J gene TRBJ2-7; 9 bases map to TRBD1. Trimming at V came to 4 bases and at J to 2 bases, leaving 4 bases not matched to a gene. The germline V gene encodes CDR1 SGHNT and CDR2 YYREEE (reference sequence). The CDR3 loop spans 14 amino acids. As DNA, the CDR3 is TGTGCCAGCAGCCCCGGGACAGGGCCCTACGAGCAGTACTTC. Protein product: CASSPGTGPYEQYF.

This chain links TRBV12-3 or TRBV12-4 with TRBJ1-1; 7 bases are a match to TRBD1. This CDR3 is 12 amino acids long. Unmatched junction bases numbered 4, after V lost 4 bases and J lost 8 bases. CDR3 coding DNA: TGTGCCAGCAGTTACGGGACAGCCGAAGCTTTCTTT. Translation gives CASSYGTAEAFF.

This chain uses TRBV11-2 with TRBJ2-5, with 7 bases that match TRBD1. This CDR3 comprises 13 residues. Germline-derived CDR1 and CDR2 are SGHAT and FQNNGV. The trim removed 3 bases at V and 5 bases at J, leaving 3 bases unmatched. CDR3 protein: CASSFTGEETQYF. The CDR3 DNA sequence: TGTGCCAGCAGCTTTACAGGGGAGGAGACCCAGTACTTC.

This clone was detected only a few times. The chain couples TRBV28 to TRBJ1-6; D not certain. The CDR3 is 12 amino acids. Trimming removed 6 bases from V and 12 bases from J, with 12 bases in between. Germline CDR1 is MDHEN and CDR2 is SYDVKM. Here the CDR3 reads CASSPPRGPLHF. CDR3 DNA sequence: TGTGCCAGCAGCCCCCCGAGAGGACCCCTCCACTTT.

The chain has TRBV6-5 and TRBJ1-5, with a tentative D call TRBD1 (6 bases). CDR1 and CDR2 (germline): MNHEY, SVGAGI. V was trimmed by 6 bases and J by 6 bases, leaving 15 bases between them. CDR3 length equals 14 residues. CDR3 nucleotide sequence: TGTGCCAGCAGGAAACAGGGAGTGAGTCAGCCCCAGCATTTT. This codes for CASRKQGVSQPQHF.

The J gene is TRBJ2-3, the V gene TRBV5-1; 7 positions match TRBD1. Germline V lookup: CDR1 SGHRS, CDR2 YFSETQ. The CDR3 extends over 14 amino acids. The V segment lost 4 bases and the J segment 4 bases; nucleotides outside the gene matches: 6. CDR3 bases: TGCGCCAGCAGCACGACAGGGAGTGCAGATACGCAGTATTTT. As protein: CASSTTGSADTQYF.

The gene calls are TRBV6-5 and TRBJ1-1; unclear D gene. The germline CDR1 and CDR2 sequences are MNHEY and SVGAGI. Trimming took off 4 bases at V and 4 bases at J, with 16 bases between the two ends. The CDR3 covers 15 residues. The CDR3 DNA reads TGTGCCAGCAGTTCGACCGTAAAGGCGGCCACTGAAGCTTTCTTT. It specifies CASSSTVKAATEAFF.

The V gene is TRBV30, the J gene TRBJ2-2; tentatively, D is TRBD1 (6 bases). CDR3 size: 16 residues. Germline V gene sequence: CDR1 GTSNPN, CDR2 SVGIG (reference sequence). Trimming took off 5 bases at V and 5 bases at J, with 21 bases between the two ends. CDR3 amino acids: CAWGPIAGALTGELFF. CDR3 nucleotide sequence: TGTGCCTGGGGACCGATTGCAGGGGCATTGACCGGGGAGCTGTTTTTT.

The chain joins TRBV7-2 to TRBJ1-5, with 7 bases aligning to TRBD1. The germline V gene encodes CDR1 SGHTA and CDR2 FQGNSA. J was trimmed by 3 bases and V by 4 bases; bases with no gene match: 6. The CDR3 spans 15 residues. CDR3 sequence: CASSYGTVNNQPQHF. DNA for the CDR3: TGTGCCAGCAGCTACGGGACAGTGAACAATCAGCCCCAGCATTTT.

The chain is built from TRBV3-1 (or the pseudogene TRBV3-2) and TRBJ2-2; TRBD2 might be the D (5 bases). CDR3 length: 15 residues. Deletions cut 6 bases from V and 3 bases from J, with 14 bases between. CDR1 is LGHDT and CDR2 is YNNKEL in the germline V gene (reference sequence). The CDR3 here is CASREALGYTGELFF. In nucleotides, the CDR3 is TGTGCCAGCAGGGAGGCGCTTGGTTACACCGGGGAGCTGTTTTTT.

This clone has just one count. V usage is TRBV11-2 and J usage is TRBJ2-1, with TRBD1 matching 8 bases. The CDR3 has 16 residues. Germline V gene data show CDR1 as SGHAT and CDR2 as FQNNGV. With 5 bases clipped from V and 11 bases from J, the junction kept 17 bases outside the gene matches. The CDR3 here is CASSLPQYGTGIQQFF. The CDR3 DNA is TGTGCCAGCAGCCTCCCACAGTACGGGACAGGCATACAGCAGTTCTTC.

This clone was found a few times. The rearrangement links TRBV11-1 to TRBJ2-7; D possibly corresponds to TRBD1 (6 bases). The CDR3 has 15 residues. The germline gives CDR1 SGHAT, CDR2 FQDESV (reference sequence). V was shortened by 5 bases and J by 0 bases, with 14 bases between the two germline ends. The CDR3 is CASSPQGPSSYEQYF. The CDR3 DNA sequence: TGTGCCAGCAGCCCACAGGGCCCCAGCTCCTACGAGCAGTACTTC.

CDR3 sequence reads: CASREDRANEKLFF. The CDR3 nucleotides are TGTGCCAGCAGGGAGGACAGAGCTAATGAAAAACTGTTTTTT. V gene TRBV2 combines with J gene TRBJ1-4; weak D call: TRBD1 (6 bases). This CDR3 spans 14 amino acids. V was trimmed by 6 bases and J by 3 bases, leaving 11 bases between them. Germline assignment: CDR1 SNHLY and CDR2 FYNNEI.

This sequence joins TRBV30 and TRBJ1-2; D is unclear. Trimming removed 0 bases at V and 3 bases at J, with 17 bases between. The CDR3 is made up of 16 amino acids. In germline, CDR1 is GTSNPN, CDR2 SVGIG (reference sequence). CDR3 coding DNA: TGTGCCTGGAGTGTACTCCCGACTATACGGGACTATGGCTACACCTTC. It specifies CAWSVLPTIRDYGYTF.